One and the same sample provided the 18 T cell receptor beta chains below, sequenced in a study of T-cell memory formation after mild COVID-19. TCRdb reprocessed the 5' RACE reads with MiXCR, giving one entry per CDR3 protein. The sample carries 450,000 to 650,000 distinct CDR3 sequences, about 20% recorded once. Sequenced material: PBMCs or a T cell subset sorted from them (not recorded which). The origin of the receptors is an adult woman who had mild COVID-19 (a few samples of this study predate the infection). Cell type and time point are not known.

This clonotype has a count of ten or more. The chain employs TRBV11-2 and TRBJ2-1; D remains ambiguous. Germline V CDR1 and CDR2: SGHAT, FQNNGV. The CDR3 covers 16 residues. V was pared by 5 bases and J by 4 bases, with 18 bases between. The DNA for the CDR3 is TGTGCCAGCAGCCCAAGGAGAGTAGCCCAATACAATGAGCAGTTCTTC. As protein: CASSPRRVAQYNEQFF.

This clonotype was recorded at least ten times. This chain joins TRBV30 and TRBJ2-7; tentatively, D is TRBD1 or TRBD2 (5 bases each). This CDR3 contains 13 residues. Trimming took 3 bases from V and 3 from J, leaving 12 bases between them. The germline V gene has CDR1 GTSNPN and CDR2 SVGIG (reference sequence). CDR3 in DNA: TGTGCCTGGAGGGGGGACGAATTCTACGAGCAGTACTTC. This encodes CAWRGDEFYEQYF.

V gene TRBV5-1 combines with J gene TRBJ2-5; 9 bases are a match to TRBD2. Losses at the gene ends were 4 bases for V and 1 base for J; bases not matched to a gene: 14. This CDR3 has 18 residues. Germline CDR1 is SGHRS and CDR2 is YFSETQ. The chain's CDR3 is CASSGGLATLRTQETQYF. The DNA for the CDR3 is TGCGCCAGCAGCGGCGGACTAGCGACCCTAAGGACCCAAGAGACCCAGTACTTC.

The chain is built from TRBV27 and TRBJ2-3; possible D gene TRBD1, 6 bases. The V gene's germline CDR1 is MNHEY and CDR2 SMNVEV (reference sequence). This CDR3 has 14 residues. V shed 0 bases and J shed 4 bases, with 8 bases lying between them. CDR3 nucleotide sequence: TGTGCCAGCAGTTTATCGAACAGGGCAGATACGCAGTATTTT. This gives the protein CASSLSNRADTQYF.

The rearrangement uses TRBV3-1 and TRBJ1-6, with 8 bases identical to TRBD1. There are 16 residues in the CDR3. The J segment lost 4 bases and the V segment lost 1 base, leaving 3 bases of the junction unmatched. CDR1 LGHDT and CDR2 YNNKEL come from the germline V gene (reference sequence). The CDR3 nucleotides read TGTGCCAGCAGCCAAGGAGGGACAGGATATAATTCACCCCTCCACTTT. This codes for CASSQGGTGYNSPLHF.

The gene calls are TRBV6-5 and TRBJ1-2; D is unclear. The V and J ends lost 0 bases and 3 bases respectively, with 17 bases between them. The CDR3 consists of 17 residues. Germline CDR1 is MNHEY and CDR2 is SVGAGI. DNA of the CDR3: TGTGCCAGCAGTTACTCCCCCCCATGGCAGCCCCACTATGGCTACACCTTC. Protein sequence: CASSYSPPWQPHYGYTF.

This clonotype was counted between two and nine times. This sequence joins TRBV23-1 and TRBJ2-3; D might be TRBD1 or TRBD2, each matching 5 bases. TRBV23-1 is an open reading frame, and its role is uncertain. Trimming removed 2 bases at V and 2 bases at J, with 11 bases between. This CDR3 contains 15 residues. CDR3 in DNA: TGCGCCAGCAGTCAAATTTGGGACGACACAGATACGCAGTATTTT. This sequence encodes CASSQIWDDTDTQYF.

This clonotype was counted only a few times. The V call is TRBV7-9, the J call TRBJ2-3; D assignment may be TRBD1 or TRBD2 (5 bases each). Germline V lookup: CDR1 SEHNR, CDR2 FQNEAQ (reference sequence). Trimming removed 6 bases from V and 6 bases from J, with 10 bases in between. The CDR3 consists of 12 residues. The CDR3 coding sequence is TGTGCCAGCAGTTGGGACCGGGATACGCAGTATTTT. As protein: CASSWDRDTQYF.

This clonotype occurred a few times. J is TRBJ2-1 and V is TRBV5-6; D is possibly TRBD1 or TRBD2 (6 bases each). The CDR3 is made up of 17 amino acids. V was clipped by 4 bases and J by 7 bases, with 24 bases between them. CDR1 and CDR2 (germline): SGHDT, YYEEEE. In nucleotides, the CDR3 is TGTGCCAGCAGCCAAGGGAGGTGGCTGGGGGCGCCGAATGAGCAGTTCTTC. Translating it yields CASSQGRWLGAPNEQFF.

This clonotype appeared a few times. The chain has TRBV30 and TRBJ1-1; TRBD1 is a possible D gene (6 bases). The CDR3 consists of 13 residues. The V gene lost 5 bases and the J gene lost 5 bases, with 15 bases spanning the gap. The germline V gene encodes CDR1 GTSNPN and CDR2 SVGIG (reference sequence). The CDR3 sequence: CAWGKRQGTEAFF. DNA for the CDR3: TGTGCCTGGGGCAAGAGGCAGGGGACTGAAGCTTTCTTT.

This clonotype was counted only a few times. The chain recombines TRBV27 with TRBJ1-1, with 10 bases identical to TRBD1. The CDR3 has 14 amino acids. With 7 bases clipped from V and 5 bases from J, the junction kept 7 bases outside the gene matches. CDR1 and CDR2 (germline): MNHEY, SMNVEV (reference sequence). In DNA, the CDR3 is TGTGCCAGCATCGCGACAGGGGGCGCGACTGAAGCTTTCTTT. Its translation is CASIATGGATEAFF.

This sequence joins TRBV5-1 and TRBJ2-5; either TRBD1 or TRBD2 may fit D (5 bases each). With 1 base removed from V and 5 bases from J, the gap between germline ends came to 9 bases. The CDR3 extends over 13 amino acids. Germline-derived CDR1 and CDR2 are SGHRS and YFSETQ. CDR3 region: CASSLNGAETQYF. In DNA form, the CDR3 reads TGCGCCAGCAGCTTGAACGGGGCGGAGACCCAGTACTTC.

The chain is built from TRBV27 and TRBJ2-1; TRBD1 matches at 9 bases. The CDR3 contains 14 residues. Trimming removed 9 bases from V and 2 bases from J; junction bases left unmatched: 5. Germline V gene lookup returns CDR1 MNHEY and CDR2 SMNVEV (reference sequence). CDR3 region: CASRRDRAYNEQFF. As DNA, the CDR3 is TGTGCCAGTCGCCGGGACAGGGCCTACAATGAGCAGTTCTTC.

V is TRBV5-1 and J is TRBJ1-1; possibly TRBD1 for D (6 bases). This CDR3 is built from 14 residues. Germline assignment: CDR1 SGHRS and CDR2 YFSETQ. Trimming left V 4 bases short and J 4 bases short, with 14 bases between. The CDR3 DNA sequence: TGCGCCAGCAGCCAAACCGGGACACTCACTGAAGCTTTCTTT. Its translation: CASSQTGTLTEAFF.

The CDR3 here is CASSERAYNSPLHF. The DNA of the CDR3 is TGCGCCAGCAGTGAACGGGCCTATAATTCACCCCTCCACTTT. The chain links TRBV10-2 to TRBJ1-6; no definite D call. The V end lost 3 bases, the J end lost 2 bases, and 5 bases lay between the germline ends. Germline loops: CDR1 WSHSY, CDR2 SAAADI. The length of the CDR3 is 14 residues.

This clonotype has only a few counts. The genes are TRBV3-1 and TRBJ2-2; D is perhaps TRBD2 (7 bases). The V gene's germline CDR1 is LGHDT and CDR2 YNNKEL (reference sequence). The CDR3 is 16 residues long. V was clipped by 1 base and J by 4 bases, with 13 bases between them. The CDR3 sequence is CASSQVGGAVTGELFF. In nucleotides, the CDR3 is TGTGCCAGCAGCCAAGTAGGGGGGGCCGTCACCGGGGAGCTGTTTTTT. The full variable domain, its missing parts supplied by reference TRBV3-1 and TRBJ2-2, is DTAVSQTPKYLVTQMGNDKSIKCEQNLGHDTMYWYKQDSKKFLKIMFSYNNKELIINETVPNRFSPKSPDKAHLNLHINSLELGDSAVYFCASSQVGGAVTGELFFGEGSRLTVL.

This clonotype was observed at least ten times. The V gene is TRBV14, the J gene TRBJ2-3; 13 nucleotides match TRBD2. This CDR3 is built from 17 residues. Germline V gene data show CDR1 as SGHDN and CDR2 as FVKESK. V shed 5 bases, J shed 4 bases, and the junction held 9 bases outside the gene matches. CDR3 coding DNA: TGTGCCAGCAGCACTCTACTAGCGGGGGGGCTGGCAGATACGCAGTATTTT. The encoded protein is CASSTLLAGGLADTQYF.

The chain combines TRBV5-4 with TRBJ2-2, with D unclear. The CDR3 has 16 residues. Per germline, CDR1 SGHNT and CDR2 YYREEE (reference sequence). Between the trimmed V and J ends, which lost 0 bases and 1 base, there was a span of 10 bases. This CDR3 is CASSLDRALNTGELFF. The DNA for the CDR3 is TGTGCCAGCAGCTTGGATAGGGCATTGAACACCGGGGAGCTGTTTTTT.